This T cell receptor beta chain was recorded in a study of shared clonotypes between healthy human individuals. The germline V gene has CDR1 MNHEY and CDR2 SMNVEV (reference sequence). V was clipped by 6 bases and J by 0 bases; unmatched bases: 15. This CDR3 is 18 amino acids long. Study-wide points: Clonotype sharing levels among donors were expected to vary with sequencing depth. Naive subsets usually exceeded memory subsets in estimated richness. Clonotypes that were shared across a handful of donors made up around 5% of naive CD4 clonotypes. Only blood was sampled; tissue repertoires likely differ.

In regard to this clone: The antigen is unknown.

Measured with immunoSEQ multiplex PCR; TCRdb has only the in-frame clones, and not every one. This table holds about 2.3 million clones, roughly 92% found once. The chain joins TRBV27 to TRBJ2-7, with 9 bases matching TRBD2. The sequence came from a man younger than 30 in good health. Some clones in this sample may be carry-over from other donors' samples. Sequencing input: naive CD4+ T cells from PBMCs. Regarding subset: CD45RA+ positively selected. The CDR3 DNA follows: TGTGCCAGCAGGACCAGACCCCTCTTTAGCGGGAGCTCCTACGAGCAGTACTTC. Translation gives CASRTRPLFSGSSYEQYF.